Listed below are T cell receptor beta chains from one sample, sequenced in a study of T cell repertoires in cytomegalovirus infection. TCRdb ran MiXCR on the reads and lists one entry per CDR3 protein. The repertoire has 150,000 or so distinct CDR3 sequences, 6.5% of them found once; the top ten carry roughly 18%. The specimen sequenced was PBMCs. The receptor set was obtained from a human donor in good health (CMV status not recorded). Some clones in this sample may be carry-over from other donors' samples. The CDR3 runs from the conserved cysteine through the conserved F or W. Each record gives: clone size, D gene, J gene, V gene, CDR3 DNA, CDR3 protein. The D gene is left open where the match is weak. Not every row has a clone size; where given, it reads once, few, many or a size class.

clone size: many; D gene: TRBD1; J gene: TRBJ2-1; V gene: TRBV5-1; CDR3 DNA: TGCGCCAGCAGCCACCGACAGGGTACGGCCCCTCGGCAGTTCTTC; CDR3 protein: CASSHRQGTAPRQFF
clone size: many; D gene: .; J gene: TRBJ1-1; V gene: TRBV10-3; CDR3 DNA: TGTGCCATCAGTGGCGCGGGGTTGTCTGAAGCTTTCTTT; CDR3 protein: CAISGAGLSEAFF
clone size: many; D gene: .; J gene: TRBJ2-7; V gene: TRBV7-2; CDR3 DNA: TGTGCCAGCAGCTTACCCAGCTCCTACGAGCAGTACTTC; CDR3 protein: CASSLPSSYEQYF
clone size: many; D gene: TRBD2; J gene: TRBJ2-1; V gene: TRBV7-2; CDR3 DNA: TGTGCCAGCACCGGAGGGGGACTAGCCTACAATGAGCAGTTCTTC; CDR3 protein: CASTGGGLAYNEQFF
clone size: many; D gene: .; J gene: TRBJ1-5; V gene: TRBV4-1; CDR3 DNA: TGCGCCAGCAGCCGCTCCTCGGGGGCGCGCAATCAGCCCCAGCATTTT; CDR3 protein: CASSRSSGARNQPQHF
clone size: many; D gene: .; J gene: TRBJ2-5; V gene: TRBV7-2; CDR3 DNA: TGTGCCAGCAGCTTAGGGAGCAGGGGCCAAGAGACCCAGTACTTC; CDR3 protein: CASSLGSRGQETQYF
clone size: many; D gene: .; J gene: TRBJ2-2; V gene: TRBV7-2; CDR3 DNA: TGTGCCAGCAGCTTATCCCCATTGGTGTCCGGGGAGCTGTTTTTT; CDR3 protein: CASSLSPLVSGELFF
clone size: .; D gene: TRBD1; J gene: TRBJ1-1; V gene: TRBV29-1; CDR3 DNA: TGCAGCGTTTTCCGAGGTACAGGGGGCTTCACTGAAGCTTTCTTT; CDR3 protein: CSVFRGTGGFTEAFF
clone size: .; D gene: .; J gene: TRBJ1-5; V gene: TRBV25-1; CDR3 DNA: TGTGCCAGCAGTCCCGCCTTTGCGAATGAACAGCCCCAGCATTTT; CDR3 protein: CASSPAFANEQPQHF
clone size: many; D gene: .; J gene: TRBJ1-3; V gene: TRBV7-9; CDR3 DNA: TGTGCCAGCAGCTTCGAAAGGGGGGCATCTACCATATATTTT; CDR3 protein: CASSFERGASTIYF
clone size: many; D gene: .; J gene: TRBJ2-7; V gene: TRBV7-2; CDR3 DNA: TGTGCCAGCAGCTCCCTAGACAGAATCTACGAGCAGTACTTC; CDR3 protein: CASSSLDRIYEQYF
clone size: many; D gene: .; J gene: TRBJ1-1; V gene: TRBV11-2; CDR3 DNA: TGTGCCAGCAGAGTCGCACACGTGAACACTGAAGCTTTCTTT; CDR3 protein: CASRVAHVNTEAFF
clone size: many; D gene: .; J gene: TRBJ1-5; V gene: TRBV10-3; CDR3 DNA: TGTGCCATCAGCGCGGACAGCCCCGGGCCCCAGCATTTT; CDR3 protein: CAISADSPGPQHF
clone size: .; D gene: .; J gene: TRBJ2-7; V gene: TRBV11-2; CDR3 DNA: TGTGCCAGCAGCAGCGTCGGGGACGGGGATCTCGAGCAGTACTTC; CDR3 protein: CASSSVGDGDLEQYF
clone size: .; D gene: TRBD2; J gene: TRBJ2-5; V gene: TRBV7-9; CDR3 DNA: TGTGCCAGCAGCTCGGGGACTAGCGGGTCCTCACCCCGAGAGACCCAGTACTTC; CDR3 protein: CASSSGTSGSSPRETQYF
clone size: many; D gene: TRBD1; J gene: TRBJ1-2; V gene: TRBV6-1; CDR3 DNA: TGTGCCAGCAGTGGACAGGGCATTGATGGCTACACCTTC; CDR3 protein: CASSGQGIDGYTF
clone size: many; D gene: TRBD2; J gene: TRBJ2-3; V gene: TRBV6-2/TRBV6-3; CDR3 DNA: TGTGCCAGCAGTTACTCGAGTGGAGCGGGGGGCCAGACTTATAGCACAGATACGCAGTATTTT; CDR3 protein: CASSYSSGAGGQTYSTDTQYF
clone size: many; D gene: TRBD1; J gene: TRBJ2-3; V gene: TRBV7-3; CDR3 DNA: TGTGCCAGCAGCACTGGGACAGGGTGGAATACGCAGTATTTT; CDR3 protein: CASSTGTGWNTQYF
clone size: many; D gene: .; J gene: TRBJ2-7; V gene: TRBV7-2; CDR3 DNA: TGTGCCAGCAGCCCCGCCCCCACAGGCCCCTACGAGCAGTACTTC; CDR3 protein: CASSPAPTGPYEQYF
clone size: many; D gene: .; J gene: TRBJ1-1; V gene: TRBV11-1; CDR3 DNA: TGTGCCAGCAGCTTAGGGCAGGTTGGTCCTTTGAACACTGAAGCTTTCTTT; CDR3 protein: CASSLGQVGPLNTEAFF
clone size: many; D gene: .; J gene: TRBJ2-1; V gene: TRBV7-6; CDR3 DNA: TGTGCCAGCAGCCCTGGACAGTTTGAGCAGTTCTTC; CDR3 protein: CASSPGQFEQFF
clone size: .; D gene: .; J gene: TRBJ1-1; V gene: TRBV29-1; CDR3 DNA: TGCAGCACTTCCGCGGGTACGGCGAACACTGAAGCTTTCTTT; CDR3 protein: CSTSAGTANTEAFF
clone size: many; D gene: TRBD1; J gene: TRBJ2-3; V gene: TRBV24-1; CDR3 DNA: TGTGCCACCAGTGATTCCGGACAGGGGCTTGTTTCAGATACGCAGTATTTT; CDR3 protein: CATSDSGQGLVSDTQYF
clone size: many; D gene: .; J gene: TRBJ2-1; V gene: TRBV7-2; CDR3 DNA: TGTGCCAGCAGCTTTGAGATAGGCTCCTACAATGAGCAGTTCTTC; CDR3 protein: CASSFEIGSYNEQFF
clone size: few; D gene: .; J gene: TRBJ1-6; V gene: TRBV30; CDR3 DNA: TGTGCCTGGAATAGGGTATACAATTCACCCCTCCACTTT; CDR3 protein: CAWNRVYNSPLHF
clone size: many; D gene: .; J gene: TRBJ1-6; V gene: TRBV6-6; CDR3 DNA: TGTGCCAGCAGTTACGGGACCGCCACGGGCGCAGGGAATTCACCCCTCCACTTT; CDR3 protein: CASSYGTATGAGNSPLHF
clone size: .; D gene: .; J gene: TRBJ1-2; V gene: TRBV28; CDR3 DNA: TGTGCCAGCCTCGACGGGGGCAACTATGGCTACACCTTC; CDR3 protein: CASLDGGNYGYTF
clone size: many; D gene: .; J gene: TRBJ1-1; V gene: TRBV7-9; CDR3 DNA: TGTGCCAGCAGCTTAGTTACAGAGAACACTGAAGCTTTCTTT; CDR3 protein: CASSLVTENTEAFF
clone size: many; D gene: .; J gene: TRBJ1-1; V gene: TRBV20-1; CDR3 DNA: TGCAGTGCTAGAGCCTCGGGCAGGGATCACGCTGAAGCTTTCTTT; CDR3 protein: CSARASGRDHAEAFF
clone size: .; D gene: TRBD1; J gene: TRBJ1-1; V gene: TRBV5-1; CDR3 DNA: TGCGCCAGCAGCGCTACAGGGGGCTGGAAGAACACTGAAGCTTTCTTT; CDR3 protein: CASSATGGWKNTEAFF
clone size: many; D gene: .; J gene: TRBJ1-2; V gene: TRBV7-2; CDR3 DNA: TGTGCCAGCAGACGTCCGGGCCCGTGGGGCTACACCTTC; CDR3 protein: CASRRPGPWGYTF
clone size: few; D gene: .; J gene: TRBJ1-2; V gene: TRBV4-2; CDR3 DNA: TGTGCCAGCAGCCAAGAGCCCAGGGATATATATGGCTACACCTTC; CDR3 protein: CASSQEPRDIYGYTF
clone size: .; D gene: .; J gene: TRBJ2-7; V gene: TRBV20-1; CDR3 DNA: TGCAGTGCTGGACGGGGTTACGAGCAGTACTTC; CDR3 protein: CSAGRGYEQYF
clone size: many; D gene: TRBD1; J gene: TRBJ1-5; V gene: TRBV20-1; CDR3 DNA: TGCAGTGCTAACAGGGGGAATCAGCCCCAGCATTTT; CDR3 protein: CSANRGNQPQHF
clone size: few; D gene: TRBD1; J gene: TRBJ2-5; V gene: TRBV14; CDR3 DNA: TGTGCCAGCAGCCAAGGTACAGGGGAATACCAAGAGACCCAGTACTTC; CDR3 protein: CASSQGTGEYQETQYF
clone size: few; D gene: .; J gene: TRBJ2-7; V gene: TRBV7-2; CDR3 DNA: TGTGCCAGCAGCTTAGACATCTCCTACGAGCAGTACTTC; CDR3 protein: CASSLDISYEQYF
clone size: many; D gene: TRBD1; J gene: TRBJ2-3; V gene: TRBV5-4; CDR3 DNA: TGTGCCAGCAGCTCTTTGACCAGGGGGCGCTGGCCCGGGGTCACAGATACGCAGTATTTT; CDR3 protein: CASSSLTRGRWPGVTDTQYF